This T cell receptor (beta chain) was recovered during a study of blood T cells in healthy people across ages. Whole-study context: About one barcoded beta molecule was captured per two T cells (by template switching).

CDR3 length: 13 residues. From germline, CDR1 is MNHEY and CDR2 SVGAGI. This clonotype was seen once. For the second PCR, which ran for about 6 to 11 cycles, a sample-barcoded 5' primer and a J-beta primer mix were used. TCRdb used MiXCR to reprocess the 5' RACE reads, holding one entry per CDR3 protein. The sample holds roughly 790,000 distinct CDR3 sequences, approximately 39% seen once. This TCR derives from a woman aged 55-75 years in good health. The J gene is TRBJ2-5, the V gene TRBV6-5; TRBD1 is a possible D gene (6 bases). The DNA end is a closer match to TRBJ2-7, so the J assignment may be wrong. Source material: blood. This CDR3 is CASRLDSAYEQYF. In nucleotides, the CDR3 is TGTGCCAGCAGATTGGACAGTGCCTACGAGCAGTACTTC.